This T cell receptor beta chain was recorded in a study of beta chain features in type 1 diabetes. General study results and limits: Type 1 diabetes patients had moderately but significantly shorter TCRB CDR3s in all four CD4+ subsets. Comparison showed that naive, central memory and Treg TCRB repertoires appeared more similar among patients than among healthy donors. Equally in patients and controls, PCR might preferentially amplify shorter templates.

As every portion of the isolated RNA was reverse transcribed, the sequencing read expressed TCRB transcripts. Data came from immunoSEQ multiplex PCR; TCRdb stores just in-frame clones and leaves some out. The sample comprises around 500,000 clones, about an eighth of which are singletons, and around 0.05% rests with the top ten. Donors underwent one heparinised blood draw, roughly 110 mL on average. Concerning this clone: Its specificity is not known.

J gave up 6 bases and V 9 bases, and 14 bases lay outside the gene matches. This CDR3 contains 16 residues. The germline CDR1 and CDR2 sequences are SEHNR and FQNEAQ (reference sequence). The sequenced sample was naive CD4+ T cells from blood. The receptor's source is a woman between 18 and 29 years old in good health. The chain couples TRBV7-9 to TRBJ2-3; TRBD2 agrees at 11 bases. CDR3 residues: CASHPTGASGRDTQYF. DNA of the CDR3: TGTGCCAGTCATCCTACAGGGGCTAGCGGGAGGGATACGCAGTATTTT.